The 25 T cell receptor beta chains below all came from one sample that was sequenced in a study of technical replicates of blood from a few donors. Profiling relied on immunoSEQ multiplex PCR, and the TCRdb table lists in-frame clones only, not all of them. The data contain approximately 87,000 clones, 95% of them singletons. The material sequenced was T cells isolated from PBMCs. All receptors come from a human donor in good health.

V is TRBV7-3 and J is TRBJ2-1, with 8 nucleotides matching TRBD2. V lost 5 bases, J lost 7 bases, and 13 bases stayed unmatched. Germline CDR1 SGHTA, CDR2 FQGTGA. There are 16 residues in the CDR3. The CDR3 DNA follows: TGTGCCAGCAGCCATCCCTTGGGAGCGGGAGCGAATGAGCAGTTCTTC. It translates to CASSHPLGAGANEQFF.

This chain links TRBV4-1 with TRBJ1-1; D unresolved. Germline CDR1 and CDR2: MGHRA and YSYEKL. The V and J ends lost 3 bases and 4 bases respectively, with 6 bases between them. CDR3 size: 12 residues. Here the CDR3 DNA reads TGCGCCAGCAGCCAGGGCGTCACTGAAGCTTTCTTT. Its protein is CASSQGVTEAFF.

V is TRBV19 and J is TRBJ1-5, with D hard to call. The V gene's germline CDR1 is LNHDA and CDR2 SQIVND (reference sequence). CDR3 length: 13 amino acids. Trimming removed 3 bases from V and 7 bases from J, with 10 bases in between. The CDR3 region has the DNA TGTGCCAGTAGTATTCTAGAGTTGCAGCCCCAGCATTTT. Its translation: CASSILELQPQHF.

V usage is TRBV6-5 and J usage is TRBJ2-1; TRBD2 aligns across 13 bases. With V trimmed by 7 bases and J by 8 bases, 8 bases remained unmatched. Germline loops: CDR1 MNHEY, CDR2 SVGAGI. This CDR3 comprises 15 residues. The CDR3 DNA sequence: TGTGCCAGCAAACAACCGGGACTAGCGGGACATGAGCAGTTCTTC. Translation gives CASKQPGLAGHEQFF.

The chain combines TRBV28 with TRBJ1-4; D gene unclear. The CDR3 is made up of 12 amino acids. Trimming shortened V by 2 bases and J by 7 bases, and 5 bases separated the two germline ends. Germline V gene sequence: CDR1 MDHEN, CDR2 SYDVKM. CDR3 bases: TGTGCCAGCAGTTTAGGGAGTGAAAAACTGTTTTTT. Translated, it gives CASSLGSEKLFF.

The gene calls are TRBV2 and TRBJ1-5; TRBD1 agrees at 9 bases. The trim removed 8 bases at V and 4 bases at J, leaving 0 bases unmatched. This CDR3 is 12 amino acids long. Looked up from germline, CDR1 is SNHLY and CDR2 is FYNNEI. CDR3 nucleotide sequence: TGTGCCAGCGGACAGGGGAATCAGCCCCAGCATTTT. Its protein is CASGQGNQPQHF.

The chain carries TRBV7-9 and TRBJ2-4, with D uncertain. Germline CDR1 is SEHNR and CDR2 is FQNEAQ (reference sequence). Trimming stripped 4 bases from V and 0 bases from J, with 10 bases between. The CDR3 is 15 residues long. The CDR3 protein is CASSSLSLAKNIQYF. CDR3 nucleotides: TGTGCCAGCAGCTCTTTATCCCTAGCCAAAAACATTCAGTACTTC.

The chain links TRBV6-4 to TRBJ2-7; tentatively, D is TRBD1 (5 bases). The V end was cut by 2 bases, the J end by 3 bases, with 17 bases between. From germline, CDR1 is MRHNA and CDR2 SNTAGT. The CDR3 extends over 16 amino acids. The DNA for the CDR3 is TGTGCCAGCAGTGACCCATGGGCAGGGCGACGCTACGAGCAGTACTTC. Translation gives CASSDPWAGRRYEQYF.

CDR3 protein: CASSSDSYNEQFF. CDR3 nucleotides: TGCGCCAGCAGTAGCGACTCCTACAATGAGCAGTTCTTC. The genes are TRBV5-1 and TRBJ2-1, with a weak D call TRBD2 (5 bases). The V and J ends lost 5 bases and 0 bases respectively, with 6 bases between them. This CDR3 region has 13 residues. Germline-derived CDR1 and CDR2 are SGHRS and YFSETQ.

The rearrangement uses TRBV27 and TRBJ2-3; tentatively, D is TRBD1 (8 bases). Between the trimmed V and J ends, which lost 5 bases and 6 bases, there was a span of 18 bases. Per the germline V gene, CDR1 is MNHEY and CDR2 is SMNVEV (reference sequence). The CDR3 is 15 residues long. The CDR3 region has the DNA TGTGCCAGCAGTGTCATCGAACAGGGGGGGGATACGCAGTATTTT. Translating it yields CASSVIEQGGDTQYF.

V gene TRBV6-6 combines with J gene TRBJ2-1, with 11 bases fitting TRBD1. Trimming removed 4 bases from V and 8 bases from J; junction bases left unmatched: 1. This CDR3 is built from 13 residues. CDR1 and CDR2 from the germline V gene are MNHNY and SVGAGI (reference sequence). In DNA, the CDR3 is TGTGCCAGCAGTTGGGACAGGGGGGATGAGCAGTTCTTC. Translating gives CASSWDRGDEQFF.

V gene TRBV5-4 combines with J gene TRBJ1-4, with D possibly matching TRBD1 (5 bases). The CDR3 spans 14 residues. CDR1 is SGHNT and CDR2 is YYREEE in the germline V gene (reference sequence). V was trimmed by 2 bases and J by 5 bases, leaving 10 bases between them. Here the CDR3 DNA reads TGTGCCAGCAGCTTAGACAGCATGAATGAAAAACTGTTTTTT. Translating gives CASSLDSMNEKLFF.

The chain combines TRBV11-2 with TRBJ2-7; the D gene is possibly TRBD2 (5 bases). The germline gives CDR1 SGHAT, CDR2 FQNNGV. The CDR3 has 15 residues. The ends were cut back, 0 bases at V and 6 bases at J, with 15 bases in the middle. This CDR3 reads CASSLEGLLSSEQYF. CDR3 DNA: TGTGCCAGCAGCTTAGAAGGACTTCTTTCGTCCGAGCAGTACTTC.

The J gene is TRBJ1-1, the V gene TRBV7-3; 7 bases fit TRBD1. Per germline, CDR1 SGHTA and CDR2 FQGTGA. This CDR3 contains 13 residues. The trim removed 5 bases at V and 10 bases at J, leaving 10 bases unmatched. DNA for the CDR3: TGTGCCAGCAGCCCCGGGACAGAGAGACGAGCTTTCTTT. Protein sequence: CASSPGTERRAFF.

Only one count was recorded for this clone. This CDR3 reads CASSTRTSGRVETQYF. The DNA for the CDR3 is TGTGCCAGTAGTACCCGGACTAGCGGGAGAGTAGAGACCCAGTACTTC. The chain couples TRBV19 to TRBJ2-5; 13 bases line up with TRBD2. With 4 bases clipped from V and 4 bases from J, the junction kept 6 bases outside the gene matches. CDR1 is LNHDA and CDR2 is SQIVND in the germline V gene (reference sequence). The CDR3 has 16 amino acids.

The V gene is TRBV12-5, the J gene TRBJ2-1; tentatively, D is TRBD2 (5 bases). The CDR3 is made up of 13 amino acids. CDR1 LGHNT and CDR2 FRNRAP come from the germline V gene. V lost 5 bases to trimming and J lost 7 bases, with 12 bases between them. The CDR3 loop reads CASGPTLANEQFF. The CDR3, as DNA: TGTGCTAGTGGTCCCACCTTAGCGAATGAGCAGTTCTTC.

This chain links TRBV27 with TRBJ2-7, with 7 bases identical to TRBD2. The germline CDR1 and CDR2 sequences are MNHEY and SMNVEV (reference sequence). The CDR3 sequence is 14 residues long. J was trimmed by 3 bases and V by 6 bases; bases with no gene match: 8. CDR3 sequence: CASRTWRENYEQYF. The CDR3 bases are TGTGCCAGCAGGACCTGGCGGGAGAACTACGAGCAGTACTTC.

The chain recombines TRBV7-8 with TRBJ1-4, with D possibly being TRBD1 (6 bases). Germline lookup yields CDR1 SGHVS and CDR2 FQNEAQ. The CDR3 is made up of 14 amino acids. V lost 5 bases, J lost 8 bases, and 15 bases lay in between. In nucleotides, the CDR3 is TGTGCCAGCAGCCAGACGCAGGGGCGAGAAAAACTGTTTTTT. Amino acids: CASSQTQGREKLFF.

Here the CDR3 reads CASSLLGPQHF. CDR3 nucleotide sequence: TGTGCCAGCAGCTTGCTCGGGCCCCAGCATTTT. J is TRBJ1-5 and V is TRBV5-4; D not certain. The CDR3 runs to 11 residues. Trimming cost V 1 base and J 9 bases, with 5 bases left between them. Germline-derived CDR1 and CDR2 are SGHNT and YYREEE (reference sequence). Together with reference TRBV5-4 and TRBJ1-5, the CDR3 gives the full variable domain: ETGVTQSPTHLIKTRGQQVTLRCSSQSGHNTVSWYQQALGQGPQFIFQYYREEENGRGNFPPRFSGLQFPNYSSELNVNALELDDSALYLCASSLLGPQHFGDGTRLSIL.

The V and J genes are TRBV2 and TRBJ2-5, with 11 bases aligning to TRBD2. The CDR3 length is 15 residues. Germline V gene sequence: CDR1 SNHLY, CDR2 FYNNEI. Losses at the gene ends were 0 bases for V and 3 bases for J; bases not matched to a gene: 0. The CDR3 sequence is CASSEAGLAEETQYF. As DNA, the CDR3 is TGTGCCAGCAGTGAAGCGGGACTAGCGGAAGAGACCCAGTACTTC.

The chain links TRBV30 to TRBJ1-2; no reliable D call. This CDR3 has 14 amino acids. CDR1 GTSNPN and CDR2 SVGIG come from the germline V gene (reference sequence). Deletions cut 2 bases from V and 0 bases from J, with 10 bases between. CDR3 DNA sequence: TGTGCCTGGAGTACCCAGGCGTCTAACTATGGCTACACCTTC. The encoded protein is CAWSTQASNYGYTF.

This chain connects TRBV6-5 to TRBJ1-1; a weak D match, TRBD1 (6 bases). Germline V gives CDR1 MNHEY, CDR2 SVGAGI. The CDR3 runs 14 residues. V shed 0 bases and J shed 4 bases, with 9 bases lying between them. The CDR3 nucleotides are TGTGCCAGCAGTTACTCGTCAGGGGCCACTGAAGCTTTCTTT. Its protein is CASSYSSGATEAFF.

The rearrangement links TRBV7-9 to TRBJ1-1; D may be TRBD1 (5 bases). CDR3 length: 14 residues. The germline V and J ends were trimmed by 3 bases and 0 bases, with 8 bases remaining between them. Germline V gene data show CDR1 as SEHNR and CDR2 as FQNEAQ (reference sequence). The CDR3, as DNA: TGTGCCAGCAGCTTGGGGGGTGTGAACACTGAAGCTTTCTTT. This codes for CASSLGGVNTEAFF.

V is TRBV10-3 and J is TRBJ2-1; 9 positions agree with TRBD2. In germline, CDR1 is ENHRY, CDR2 SYGVKD. The V segment lost 8 bases and the J segment 2 bases; nucleotides outside the gene matches: 10. The CDR3 sequence is 16 residues long. The CDR3 is CAISRGLATTYNEQFF. The CDR3 bases are TGTGCCATCTCAAGAGGACTAGCGACTACCTACAATGAGCAGTTCTTC.

This chain uses TRBV18 with TRBJ2-5; D possibly corresponds to TRBD2 (5 bases). Germline assignment: CDR1 KGHSH and CDR2 LQKENI. The CDR3 has 16 residues. V lost 2 bases and J 2 bases, leaving 15 bases between the germline ends. Here the CDR3 DNA reads TGTGCCAGCTCACCATTAATAACGGACTCTCAAGAGACCCAGTACTTC. Amino acid sequence: CASSPLITDSQETQYF.